This entry features one TCR beta chain sequence. Its antigen is as yet unknown. Data came from immunoSEQ multiplex PCR; TCRdb stores just in-frame clones and leaves some out. The sample shows about 50,000 clones, roughly nine tenths of them seen only once. The sample belongs to a study of CD4+ T cells in melanoma. Study-level results: Reportedly, melanoma neoantigen-specific CD4+ T cells showed varied differentiation states. A reported correlation linked neoantigen-specific CD4+ T cells to CD8+, macrophage and B cell function.

Trimming removed 3 bases at V and 6 bases at J, with 12 bases between. This CDR3 has 14 amino acids. Per the germline V gene, CDR1 is SGHTA and CDR2 is FQGTGA. Sequencing input: peripheral blood. The sequence was obtained from a human donor with melanoma. This chain uses TRBV7-3 with TRBJ2-1, with TRBD2 as a possible D gene (5 bases). For the CDR3, the DNA is TGTGCCAGCAGCTTTGGCGGGTCCGGCAATGAGCAGTTCTTC. It codes for CASSFGGSGNEQFF.